This entry lists 13 T cell receptor beta chains sequenced from one sample in a study of CD8+ T cells in alopecia areata. TCR sequencing used cDNA made by reverse transcription of extracted RNA. The repertoire was sequenced with immunoSEQ multiplex PCR; TCRdb's copy has only in-frame clones and lacks some. The table has about 140,000 clones, around two thirds seen once. Sequencing input: CD8+ T cells sorted from blood. These receptors all stem from a human donor in good health.

This chain joins TRBV29-1 and TRBJ2-1; D is ambiguous. Germline assignment: CDR1 SQVTM and CDR2 ANQGSEA. The CDR3 spans 15 residues. With 2 bases removed from V and 0 bases from J, the gap between germline ends came to 11 bases. The CDR3 DNA reads TGCAGCGTTGAACTCTCCCCGAGCTCCTACAATGAGCAGTTCTTC. This encodes CSVELSPSSYNEQFF.

The chain links TRBV9 to TRBJ2-7; no definite D call. Germline assignment: CDR1 SGDLS and CDR2 YYNGEE. The CDR3 consists of 13 residues. The V end was cut by 0 bases, the J end by 7 bases, with 11 bases between. CDR3 amino acids: CASSVGVFGEQYF. Written as DNA, the CDR3 is TGTGCCAGCAGCGTAGGAGTGTTTGGTGAGCAGTACTTC.

V and J are TRBV7-9 and TRBJ1-3; 9 bases are a match to TRBD1. Unmatched junction bases numbered 11, after V lost 7 bases and J lost 7 bases. Germline CDR1 reads SEHNR; CDR2 reads FQNEAQ (reference sequence). The CDR3 has 15 residues. CDR3 sequence reads: CASTGSWTGDNTIYF. The CDR3 DNA reads TGTGCCAGCACCGGATCCTGGACAGGGGATAACACCATATATTTT.

This clone is a singleton in its sample. The V gene is TRBV2, the J gene TRBJ1-2; D uncertain. Trimming removed 7 bases at V and 10 bases at J, with 4 bases between. From germline, CDR1 is SNHLY and CDR2 FYNNEI. The length of the CDR3 is 8 residues. In DNA form, the CDR3 reads TGTGCCAGCACTCTCTACACCTTC. As protein: CASTLYTF.

The CDR3 nucleotides read TGTGCCAGCCTCGGACTAGCGGGGGAGAGGGAGAATGAGCAGTTCTTC. It encodes CASLGLAGERENEQFF. V and J are TRBV2 and TRBJ2-1, with 13 bases lining up with TRBD2. After removal of 8 bases from V and 7 bases from J, the junction contained 11 bases not matched to a gene. Germline-derived CDR1 and CDR2 are SNHLY and FYNNEI. The CDR3 has 16 residues. Complete variable domain (other parts from reference TRBV2 and TRBJ2-1): EPEVTQTPSHQVTQMGQEVILRCVPISNHLYFYWYRQILGQKVEFLVSFYNNEISEKSEIFDDQFSVERPDGSNFTLKIRSTKLEDSAMYFCASLGLAGERENEQFFGPGTRLTVL.

The chain employs TRBV2 and TRBJ2-7; D ambiguous. CDR3 length: 15 residues. In germline, CDR1 is SNHLY, CDR2 FYNNEI. Trimming took 2 bases from V and 1 from J, leaving 12 bases between them. CDR3 in amino acids: CASSESGHVSYEQYF. The CDR3 nucleotides are TGTGCCAGCAGTGAATCCGGCCATGTATCCTACGAGCAGTACTTC.

The rearrangement uses TRBV9 and TRBJ1-1; D is possibly TRBD1 (5 bases). The CDR3 spans 15 residues. The V end lost 1 base, the J end lost 1 base, and 11 bases lay between the germline ends. CDR1 SGDLS and CDR2 YYNGEE come from the germline V gene. CDR3 sequence reads: CASSVTGRRNTEAFF. DNA for the CDR3: TGTGCCAGCAGCGTAACAGGAAGGAGGAACACTGAAGCTTTCTTT. Complete variable domain (other parts from reference TRBV9 and TRBJ1-1): DSGVTQTPKHLITATGQRVTLRCSPRSGDLSVYWYQQSLDQGLQFLIQYYNGEERAKGNILERFSAQQFPDLHSELNLSSLELGDSALYFCASSVTGRRNTEAFFGQGTRLTVV.

This clone showed up just a few times. The chain carries TRBV7-2 and TRBJ2-3; 9 bases line up with TRBD2. The CDR3 spans 16 residues. J was trimmed by 4 bases and V by 0 bases; bases with no gene match: 5. The germline CDR1 and CDR2 sequences are SGHTA and FQGNSA. The CDR3, as DNA: TGTGCCAGCAGCTTAGCTGTTGCGGGAGGGGCAGATACGCAGTATTTT. Translation gives CASSLAVAGGADTQYF.

This chain links TRBV5-1 with TRBJ2-2, with 13 bases identical to TRBD2. This CDR3 has 16 residues. The germline gives CDR1 SGHRS, CDR2 YFSETQ. J gave up 5 bases and V 4 bases, and 5 bases lay outside the gene matches. CDR3 DNA sequence: TGCGCCAGCAGCCTCGGACTAGCGGGAGTTACCGGGGAGCTGTTTTTT. Protein: CASSLGLAGVTGELFF.

The chain employs TRBV29-1 and TRBJ1-2; D gene unclear. Per the germline V gene, CDR1 is SQVTM and CDR2 is ANQGSEA. V lost 0 bases, J lost 3 bases, and 8 bases lay in between. This CDR3 contains 13 residues. The CDR3 nucleotides read TGCAGCGTTGAAGATCACACGGACTATGGCTACACCTTC. Amino acid sequence: CSVEDHTDYGYTF. The whole variable domain, filled in from reference TRBV29-1 and TRBJ1-2, reads SAVISQKPSRDICQRGTSLTIQCQVDSQVTMMFWYRQQPGQSLTLIATANQGSEATYESGFVIDKFPISRPNLTFSTLTVSNMSPEDSSIYLCSVEDHTDYGYTFGSGTRLTVV.

The rearrangement links TRBV7-6 to TRBJ2-7, with D maybe TRBD1 (6 bases). There are 14 residues in the CDR3. CDR1 is SGHVS, CDR2 FNYEAQ, per germline. The V and J ends lost 1 base and 7 bases respectively, with 14 bases between them. CDR3 sequence reads: CASSLVDSPREQYF. For the CDR3, the DNA is TGTGCCAGCAGCTTAGTGGACAGCCCAAGGGAGCAGTACTTC.

Here the CDR3 reads CSATTLAGEAFF. DNA for the CDR3: TGCAGCGCTACTACCCTCGCTGGTGAAGCTTTCTTT. The V call is TRBV29-1, the J call TRBJ1-1; D call uncertain. The CDR3 extends over 12 amino acids. Germline assignment: CDR1 SQVTM and CDR2 ANQGSEA. Trimming took 7 bases from V and 7 from J, leaving 16 bases between them.

This chain joins TRBV4-1 and TRBJ2-7, with D possibly TRBD2 on 6 matching bases. The germline CDR1 and CDR2 sequences are MGHRA and YSYEKL. The CDR3 covers 14 residues. V lost 4 bases, J lost 4 bases, and 14 bases lay in between. The CDR3 here is CASSLGLTGYEQYF. DNA of the CDR3: TGCGCCAGCAGCCTGGGACTCACCGGTTACGAGCAGTACTTC.